This TCR beta chain was obtained from a study of cytomegalovirus exposure and HLA in healthy donors. Study-level points and caveats: Usually a TCR sequence was rare, but some public TCRs were found in many donors. Specific recognition of CMV antigens was confirmed in vitro for a few chains (all CMV-associated).

Assay used: immunoSEQ multiplex PCR; TCRdb lists only in-frame clones, some missing. The sample consists of approximately 200,000 clones, about three quarters of them appearing once. Turning to this clone: Its antigen remains unknown.

Germline values: CDR1 LNHDA, CDR2 SQIVND (reference sequence). V lost 6 bases and J 2 bases, leaving 13 bases between the germline ends. The CDR3 has 14 residues. The rearrangement uses TRBV19 and TRBJ1-2; D might be TRBD1 (5 bases). Sequencing used PBMCs. The receptor was derived from a woman aged 25-40 years in good health and CMV-seronegative. DNA for the CDR3: TGTGCCAGTAGGCTAGGGGCAGCGAACTATGGCTACACCTTC. Its protein is CASRLGAANYGYTF.